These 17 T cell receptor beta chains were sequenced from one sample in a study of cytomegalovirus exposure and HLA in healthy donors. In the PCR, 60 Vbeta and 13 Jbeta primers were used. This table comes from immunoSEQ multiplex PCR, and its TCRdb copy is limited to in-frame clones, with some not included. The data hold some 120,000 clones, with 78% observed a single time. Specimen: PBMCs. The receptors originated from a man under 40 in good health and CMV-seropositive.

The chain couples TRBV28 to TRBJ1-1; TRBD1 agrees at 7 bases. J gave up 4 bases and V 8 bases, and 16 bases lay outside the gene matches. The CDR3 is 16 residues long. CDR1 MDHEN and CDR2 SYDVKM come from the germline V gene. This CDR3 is CASPGQGGRDGTEAFF. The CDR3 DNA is TGTGCCAGCCCGGGGCAGGGGGGTAGAGATGGCACTGAAGCTTTCTTT.

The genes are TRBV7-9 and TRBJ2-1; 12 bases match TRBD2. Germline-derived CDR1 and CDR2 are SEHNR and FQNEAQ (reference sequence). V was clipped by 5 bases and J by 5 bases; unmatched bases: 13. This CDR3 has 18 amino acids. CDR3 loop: CASSQRLAGAWKNNEQFF. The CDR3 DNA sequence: TGTGCCAGCAGCCAAAGACTAGCGGGAGCCTGGAAGAACAATGAGCAGTTCTTC.

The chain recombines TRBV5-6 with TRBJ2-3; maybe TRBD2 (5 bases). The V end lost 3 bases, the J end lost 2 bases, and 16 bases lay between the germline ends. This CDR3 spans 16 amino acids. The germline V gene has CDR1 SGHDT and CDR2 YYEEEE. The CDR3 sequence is CASSSGLPRPTDTQYF. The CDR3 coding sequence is TGTGCCAGCAGCTCCGGACTCCCTAGACCCACAGATACGCAGTATTTT.

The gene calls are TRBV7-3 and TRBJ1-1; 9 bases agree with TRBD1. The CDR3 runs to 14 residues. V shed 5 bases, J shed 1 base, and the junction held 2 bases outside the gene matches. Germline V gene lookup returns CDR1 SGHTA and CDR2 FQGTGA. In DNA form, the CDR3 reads TGTGCCAGCAGCCGGGACAGGGAGAACACTGAAGCTTTCTTT. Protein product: CASSRDRENTEAFF.

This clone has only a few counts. DNA of the CDR3: TGTGCCAGTAGGACAGCCTATGGCTACACCTTC. It is translated as CASRTAYGYTF. The chain is built from TRBV19 and TRBJ1-2, with a possible D match to TRBD1 (5 bases). The CDR3 is 11 residues long. Germline assignment: CDR1 LNHDA and CDR2 SQIVND (reference sequence). Deletions cut 6 bases from V and 4 bases from J, with 6 bases between. Combining the CDR3 with reference TRBV19 and TRBJ1-2 gives the whole variable domain DGGITQSPKYLFRKEGQNVTLSCEQNLNHDAMYWYRQDPGQGLRLIYYSQIVNDFQKGDIAEGYSVSREKKESFPLTVTSAQKNPTAFYLCASRTAYGYTFGSGTRLTVV.

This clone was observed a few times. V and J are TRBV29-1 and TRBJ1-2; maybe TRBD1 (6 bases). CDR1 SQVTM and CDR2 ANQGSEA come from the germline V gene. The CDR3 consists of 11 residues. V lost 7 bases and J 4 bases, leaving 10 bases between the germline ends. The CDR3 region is CSGQVFYGYTF. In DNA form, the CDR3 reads TGCAGCGGACAGGTCTTCTATGGCTACACCTTC. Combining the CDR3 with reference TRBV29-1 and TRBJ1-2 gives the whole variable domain SAVISQKPSRDICQRGTSLTIQCQVDSQVTMMFWYRQQPGQSLTLIATANQGSEATYESGFVIDKFPISRPNLTFSTLTVSNMSPEDSSIYLCSGQVFYGYTFGSGTRLTVV.

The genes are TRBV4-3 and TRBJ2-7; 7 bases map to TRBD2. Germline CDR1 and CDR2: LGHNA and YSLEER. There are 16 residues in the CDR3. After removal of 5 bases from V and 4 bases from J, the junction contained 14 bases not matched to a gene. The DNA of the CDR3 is TGCGCCAGCAGCTATCTTCGGCAAGGACTAGGTTACGAGCAGTACTTC. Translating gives CASSYLRQGLGYEQYF.

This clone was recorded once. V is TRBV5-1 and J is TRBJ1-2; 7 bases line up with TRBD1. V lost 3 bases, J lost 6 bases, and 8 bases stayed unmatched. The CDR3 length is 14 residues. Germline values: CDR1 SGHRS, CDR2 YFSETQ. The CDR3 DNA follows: TGCGCCAGCAGCTCCGGTGGACAGGTGCATGGCTACACCTTC. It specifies CASSSGGQVHGYTF.

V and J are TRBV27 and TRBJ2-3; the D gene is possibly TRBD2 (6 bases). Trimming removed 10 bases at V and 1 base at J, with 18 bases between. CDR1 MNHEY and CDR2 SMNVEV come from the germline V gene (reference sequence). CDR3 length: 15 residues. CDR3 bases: TGTGCCACCTCCTCGGAGGGAATTGGCACAGATACGCAGTATTTT. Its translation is CATSSEGIGTDTQYF.

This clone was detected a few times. For the CDR3, the DNA is TGTGCCAGCAGTTCAGACACCGACTCCTACGAGCAGTACTTC. Translation gives CASSSDTDSYEQYF. The V gene is TRBV6-5, the J gene TRBJ2-7; D unclear. The ends were cut back, 4 bases at V and 0 bases at J, with 10 bases in the middle. Germline-derived CDR1 and CDR2 are MNHEY and SVGAGI. This CDR3 has 14 residues.

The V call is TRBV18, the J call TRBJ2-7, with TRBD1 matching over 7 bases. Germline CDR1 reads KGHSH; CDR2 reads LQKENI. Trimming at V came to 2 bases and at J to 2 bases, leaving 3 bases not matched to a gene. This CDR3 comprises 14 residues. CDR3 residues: CASSPAQGPYEQYF. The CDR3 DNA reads TGTGCCAGCTCACCAGCACAGGGGCCCTACGAGCAGTACTTC.

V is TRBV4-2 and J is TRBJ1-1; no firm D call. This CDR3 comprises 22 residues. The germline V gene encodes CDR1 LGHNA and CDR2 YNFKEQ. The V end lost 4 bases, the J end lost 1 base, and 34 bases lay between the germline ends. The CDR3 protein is CASSPTSPRPPLLVRPNTEAFF. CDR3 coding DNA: TGTGCCAGCAGCCCTACCTCCCCACGACCGCCCCTTCTTGTCAGGCCGAACACTGAAGCTTTCTTT.

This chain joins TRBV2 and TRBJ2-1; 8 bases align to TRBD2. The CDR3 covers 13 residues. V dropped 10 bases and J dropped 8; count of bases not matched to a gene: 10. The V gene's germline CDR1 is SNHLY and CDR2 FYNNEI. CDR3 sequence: CANLRGGCDEQFF. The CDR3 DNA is TGTGCCAACTTACGGGGGGGGTGCGATGAGCAGTTCTTC.

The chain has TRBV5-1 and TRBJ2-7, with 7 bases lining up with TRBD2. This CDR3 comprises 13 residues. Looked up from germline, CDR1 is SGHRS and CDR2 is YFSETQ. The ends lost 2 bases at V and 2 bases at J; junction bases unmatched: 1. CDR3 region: CASSFGLAYEQYF. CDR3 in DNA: TGCGCCAGCAGCTTCGGACTAGCCTACGAGCAGTACTTC.

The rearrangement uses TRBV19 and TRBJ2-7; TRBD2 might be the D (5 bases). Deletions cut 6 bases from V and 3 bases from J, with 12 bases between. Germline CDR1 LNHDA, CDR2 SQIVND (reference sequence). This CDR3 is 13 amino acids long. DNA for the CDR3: TGTGCCAGTAGCCCAAGAGGGATCTACGAGCAGTACTTC. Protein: CASSPRGIYEQYF.

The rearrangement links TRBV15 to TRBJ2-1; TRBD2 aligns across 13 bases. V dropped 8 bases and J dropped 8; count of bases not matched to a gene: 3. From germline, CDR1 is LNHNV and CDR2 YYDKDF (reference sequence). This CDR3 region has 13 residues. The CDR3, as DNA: TGTGCCACCGGACTAGCGGGAGTCTATGAGCAGTTCTTC. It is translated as CATGLAGVYEQFF.

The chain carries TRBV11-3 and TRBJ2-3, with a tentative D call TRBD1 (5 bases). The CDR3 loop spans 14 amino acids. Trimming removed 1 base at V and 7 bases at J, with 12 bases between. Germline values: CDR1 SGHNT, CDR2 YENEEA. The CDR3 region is CASSLGGALNTQYF. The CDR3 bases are TGTGCCAGCAGCTTAGGGGGCGCCCTAAATACGCAGTATTTT.